The subject of this entry is one T cell receptor (beta chain). The method was immunoSEQ multiplex PCR; TCRdb's version includes in-frame clones alone and lacks a portion of them. This repertoire shows 150,000 to 200,000 clones, approximately 95% found once; its top ten account for over 3.5%. This sample stems from a study of blood T cell repertoires in COVID-19. Germline V gene sequence: CDR1 MNHNY, CDR2 SVGAGI (reference sequence). V shed 3 bases and J 1 base; nucleotides not matched to a gene: 7. The CDR3 has 16 residues. Sequenced input: peripheral blood. V usage is TRBV6-6 and J usage is TRBJ1-1, with 8 bases that match TRBD1. The TCR comes from a woman in her 50s with acute or convalescent COVID-19. The CDR3 loop reads CASSYRQGTSNTEAFF. Here the CDR3 DNA reads TGTGCCAGCAGTTATAGACAGGGGACTTCGAACACTGAAGCTTTCTTT.